These T cell receptor beta chains were read from a single sample in a study of vaccination effects on CD4 cells after COVID-19. These receptors are not linked to any known antigen. TCRdb keeps only in-frame clones here, not all; method: immunoSEQ multiplex PCR. Of around 30,000 clones listed, 65% to 75% are singletons. The sample in question was CD4+ T cells from PBMCs cultured with SARS-CoV-2 spike peptides, obtained before COVID-19 vaccination. The receptors were sampled from a human donor who had a prior SARS-CoV-2 infection. CDR3s include the opening cysteine and the closing phenylalanine or tryptophan. Each record gives: D gene, J gene, V gene, clone size, CDR3 protein, CDR3 DNA. A D gene is named only where the DNA matches it firmly. Size tells how often a clone was seen (once, few, many) or the class of an expanded clone, and some rows leave it out.

>NA|TRBJ2-3|TRBV18|once
CASSLDRASTDTQYF
TGTGCCAGCTCACTCGACCGCGCTAGCACAGATACGCAGTATTTT
>TRBD1|TRBJ1-2|TRBV5-1|NA
CASSITQGATYGYTF
TGCGCCAGCAGCATAACACAGGGGGCGACGTATGGCTACACCTTC
>NA|TRBJ2-5|TRBV3-1/TRBV3-2|few
CASSQAQGLETQYF
TGTGCCAGCAGCCAAGCCCAGGGACTGGAGACCCAGTACTTC
>TRBD1|TRBJ2-1|TRBV5-1|NA
CASSLVGQGVNEQFF
TGCGCCAGCAGCTTGGTGGGACAGGGGGTCAATGAGCAGTTCTTC
>TRBD1|TRBJ2-3|TRBV3-1/TRBV3-2|NA
CASSQDFRDRGERKKQYF
TGTGCCAGCAGCCAAGATTTTAGGGACAGGGGGGAAAGGAAAAAGCAGTATTTT
>TRBD1|TRBJ2-3|TRBV6-5|NA
CASTRGYTQYF
TGTGCCAGCACCAGGGGGTATACGCAGTATTTT
>TRBD2|TRBJ2-5|TRBV2|NA
CASIAGGRETQYF
TGTGCCAGCATAGCGGGGGGTAGGGAGACCCAGTACTTC
>NA|TRBJ1-2|TRBV2|NA
CASRIYRGDGYTF
TGTGCCAGCAGGATCTACCGAGGGGATGGCTACACCTTC
>NA|TRBJ2-7|TRBV30|NA
CALTGNTYEQYF
TGTGCCTTAACAGGGAACACCTACGAGCAGTACTTC
>TRBD2|TRBJ2-1|TRBV18|NA
CASSPISGGNNEQFF
TGTGCCAGCTCACCGATCAGCGGGGGGAACAATGAGCAGTTCTTC
>NA|TRBJ1-5|TRBV4-2|few
CASSEAGGSQPQHF
TGTGCCAGCAGCGAAGCGGGGGGCAGTCAGCCCCAGCATTTT
>NA|TRBJ2-7|TRBV2|few
CASSYGTGYYEQYF
TGTGCCAGCAGTTACGGGACTGGGTACTACGAGCAGTACTTC
>NA|TRBJ1-5|TRBV5-5|NA
CASSLGGRAAGQPQHF
TGTGCCAGCAGCTTGGGGGGCAGGGCTGCGGGTCAGCCCCAGCATTTT
>NA|TRBJ2-7|TRBV5-6|NA
CASSLRASYEQYF
TGTGCCAGCAGCTTGAGGGCCTCCTACGAGCAGTACTTC
>TRBD1|TRBJ2-7|TRBV28|NA
CASSFVLTGGSYEQYF
TGTGCCAGCAGTTTCGTCCTTACAGGGGGATCCTACGAGCAGTACTTC
>NA|TRBJ2-2|TRBV11-2|NA
CASSLVGTRVAPGELFF
TGTGCCAGCAGCTTAGTTGGGACTCGCGTTGCCCCCGGGGAGCTGTTTTTT
>TRBD1|TRBJ2-7|TRBV7-3|NA
CASSRGTGDSYEQYF
TGTGCCAGCAGCCGAGGGACAGGGGACTCCTACGAGCAGTACTTC
>TRBD1|TRBJ1-2|TRBV2|NA
CASSSTGTNYGYTF
TGTGCCAGCAGCTCGACAGGGACTAACTATGGCTACACCTTC
>TRBD1|TRBJ2-7|TRBV6-5|once
CASSYLRDSYEQYF
TGTGCCAGCAGTTATCTACGGGACAGCTACGAGCAGTACTTC
>NA|TRBJ2-2|TRBV5-5|NA
CASSSVTNTGELFF
TGTGCCAGCAGTTCGGTAACGAACACCGGGGAGCTGTTTTTT
>NA|TRBJ1-6|TRBV7-8|few
CASSPQGRDSPLHF
TGTGCCAGCAGCCCCCAGGGCAGAGATTCACCCCTCCACTTT
>TRBD1|TRBJ2-5|TRBV19|NA
CASSTQGATETQYF
TGTGCCAGTAGTACCCAGGGGGCAACGGAGACCCAGTACTTC
>NA|TRBJ1-4|TRBV7-2|NA
CASSLLDSEKLFF
TGTGCCAGCAGCTTATTGGACAGTGAAAAACTGTTTTTT
>NA|TRBJ1-2|TRBV10-3|NA
CAISESRIGIYYGYTF
TGTGCCATCAGTGAGTCGAGAATTGGGATATACTATGGCTACACCTTC
>NA|TRBJ1-2|TRBV5-6|large
CASSEMEYGYTF
TGTGCCAGCAGCGAAATGGAATATGGCTACACCTTC
>TRBD1|TRBJ2-4|TRBV30|NA
CAWNGDRTFLAKNIQYF
TGTGCCTGGAATGGGGACAGAACATTTCTAGCCAAAAACATTCAGTACTTC
>TRBD1|TRBJ2-5|TRBV3-1/TRBV3-2|NA
CASSQGTGPQETQYF
TGTGCCAGCAGCCAAGGGACAGGACCTCAAGAGACCCAGTACTTC
>TRBD1|TRBJ1-2|TRBV14|once
CASSRPGGGGYGYTF
TGTGCCAGCAGCCGACCTGGAGGGGGCGGCTATGGCTACACCTTC
>TRBD1|TRBJ2-7|TRBV19|NA
CASSHRGTYEQYF
TGTGCCAGTAGTCACAGGGGTACCTACGAGCAGTACTTC
>NA|TRBJ2-1|TRBV25-1|NA
CASSDLRRGDLDEQFF
TGTGCCAGCAGTGACCTACGCCGGGGAGACTTGGATGAGCAGTTCTTC
>TRBD2|TRBJ2-5|TRBV5-1|NA
CASSLSQGGETQYF
TGCGCCAGCAGCTTGAGCCAGGGAGGGGAGACCCAGTACTTC
>NA|TRBJ2-7|TRBV6-5|NA
CASRTSGRSYEQYF
TGTGCCAGCAGAACCTCGGGACGATCCTACGAGCAGTACTTC
>TRBD2|TRBJ2-3|TRBV7-2|NA
CASSLPAGGPQDTQYF
TGTGCCAGCAGCTTACCAGCGGGGGGCCCCCAGGATACGCAGTATTTT
>NA|TRBJ2-3|TRBV12-5|NA
CASVFGRGPDTQYF
TGTGCTAGTGTGTTTGGTAGGGGACCAGATACGCAGTATTTT
>TRBD2|TRBJ2-1|TRBV9|NA
CASSESGGLYNEQFF
TGTGCCAGCAGCGAAAGCGGGGGCCTATACAATGAGCAGTTCTTC
>NA|TRBJ2-5|TRBV2|NA
CASGRDRQQETQYF
TGTGCCAGCGGCCGGGACCGCCAGCAAGAGACCCAGTACTTC
>TRBD1|TRBJ1-1|TRBV4-3|NA
CASSRRGLATEAFF
TGCGCCAGCAGCCGAAGGGGGCTCGCCACTGAAGCTTTCTTT
>NA|TRBJ2-5|TRBV15|NA
CATSRVRGFPGAQYF
TGTGCCACCAGCAGAGTGAGGGGTTTTCCCGGGGCCCAGTACTTC
>NA|TRBJ2-5|TRBV19|NA
CASSPKPDMYQETQYF
TGTGCCAGTAGTCCTAAGCCCGATATGTACCAAGAGACCCAGTACTTC
>NA|TRBJ2-2|TRBV2|few
CAQIRDLNTGELFF
TGTGCCCAGATTCGGGACCTGAACACCGGGGAGCTGTTTTTT